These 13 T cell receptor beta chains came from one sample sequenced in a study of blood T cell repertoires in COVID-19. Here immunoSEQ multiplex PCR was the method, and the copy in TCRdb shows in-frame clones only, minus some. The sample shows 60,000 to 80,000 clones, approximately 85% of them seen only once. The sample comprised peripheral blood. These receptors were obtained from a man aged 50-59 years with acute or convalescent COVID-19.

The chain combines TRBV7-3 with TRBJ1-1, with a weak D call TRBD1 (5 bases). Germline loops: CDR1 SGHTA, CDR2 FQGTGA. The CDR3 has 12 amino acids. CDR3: CAGMVGGTEAFF. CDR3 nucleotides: TGTGCTGGAATGGTCGGGGGCACTGAAGCTTTCTTT.

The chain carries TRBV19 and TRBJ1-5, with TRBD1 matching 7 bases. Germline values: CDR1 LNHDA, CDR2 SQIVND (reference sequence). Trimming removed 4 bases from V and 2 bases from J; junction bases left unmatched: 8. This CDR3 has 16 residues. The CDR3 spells CASSSTGVEGNQPQHF. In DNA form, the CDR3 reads TGTGCCAGTAGTAGCACAGGGGTTGAGGGCAATCAGCCCCAGCATTTT.

The DNA of the CDR3 is TGCGCCAGCAGCCCTGACACGATCTATGGCTACACCTTC. Translating gives CASSPDTIYGYTF. The gene calls are TRBV4-1 and TRBJ1-2; D gene uncertain. V was shortened by 4 bases and J by 4 bases, with 10 bases between the two germline ends. This CDR3 spans 13 amino acids. Germline V gene sequence: CDR1 MGHRA, CDR2 YSYEKL.

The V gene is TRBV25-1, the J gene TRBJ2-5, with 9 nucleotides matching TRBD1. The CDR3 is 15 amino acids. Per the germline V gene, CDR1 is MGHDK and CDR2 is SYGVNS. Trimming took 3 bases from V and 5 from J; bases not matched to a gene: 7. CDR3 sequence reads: CASSEAGQGGETQYF. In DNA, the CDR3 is TGTGCCAGCAGTGAGGCGGGACAGGGTGGGGAGACCCAGTACTTC.

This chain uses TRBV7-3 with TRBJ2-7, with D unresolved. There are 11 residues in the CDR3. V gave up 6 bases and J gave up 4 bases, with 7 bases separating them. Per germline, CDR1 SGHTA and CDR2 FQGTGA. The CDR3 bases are TGTGCCAGCAGTCGAGCTTACGAGCAGTACGTC. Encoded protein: CASSRAYEQYV.

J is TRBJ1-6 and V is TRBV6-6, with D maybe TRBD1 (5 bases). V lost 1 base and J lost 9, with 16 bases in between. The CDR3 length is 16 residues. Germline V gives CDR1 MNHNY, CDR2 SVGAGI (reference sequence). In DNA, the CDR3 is TGTGCCAGCAGTTACTATGATTCAGGGCTGGGTTCACCCCTCCACTTT. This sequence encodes CASSYYDSGLGSPLHF.

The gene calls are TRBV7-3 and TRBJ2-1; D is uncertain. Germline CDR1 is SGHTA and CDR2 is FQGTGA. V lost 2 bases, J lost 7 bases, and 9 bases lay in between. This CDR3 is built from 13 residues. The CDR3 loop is CASSLSTENEQFF. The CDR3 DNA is TGTGCCAGCAGCTTATCAACGGAGAATGAGCAGTTCTTC.

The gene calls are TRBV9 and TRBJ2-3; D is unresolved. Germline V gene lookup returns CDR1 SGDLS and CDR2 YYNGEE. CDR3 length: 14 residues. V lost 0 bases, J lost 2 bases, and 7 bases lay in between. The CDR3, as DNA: TGTGCCAGCAGCGTAGTCTCCTTCACAGATACGCAGTATTTT. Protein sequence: CASSVVSFTDTQYF.

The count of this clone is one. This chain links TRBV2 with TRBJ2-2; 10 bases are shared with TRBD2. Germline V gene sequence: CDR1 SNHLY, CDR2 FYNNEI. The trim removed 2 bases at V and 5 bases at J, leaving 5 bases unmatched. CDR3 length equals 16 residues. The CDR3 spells CASSELRTSGTGELFF. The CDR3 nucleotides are TGTGCCAGCAGTGAACTGAGGACTAGCGGTACCGGGGAGCTGTTTTTT.

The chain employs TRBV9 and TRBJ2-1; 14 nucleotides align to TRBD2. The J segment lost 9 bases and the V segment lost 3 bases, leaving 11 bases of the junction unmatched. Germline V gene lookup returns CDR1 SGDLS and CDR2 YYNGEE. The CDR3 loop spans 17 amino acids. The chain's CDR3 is CASSGSPGLAGDSEQFF. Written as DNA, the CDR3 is TGTGCCAGCAGCGGGTCACCGGGACTAGCGGGGGATAGTGAGCAGTTCTTC.

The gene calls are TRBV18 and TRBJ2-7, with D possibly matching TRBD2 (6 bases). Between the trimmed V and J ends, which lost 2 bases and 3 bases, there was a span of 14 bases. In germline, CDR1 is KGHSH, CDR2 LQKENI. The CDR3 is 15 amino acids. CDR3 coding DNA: TGTGCCAGCTCACCAAGGGACGGAGGGGACTACGAGCAGTACTTC. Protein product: CASSPRDGGDYEQYF. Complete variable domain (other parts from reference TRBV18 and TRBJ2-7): NAGVMQNPRHLVRRRGQEARLRCSPMKGHSHVYWYRQLPEEGLKFMVYLQKENIIDESGMPKERFSAEFPKEGPSILRIQQVVRGDSAAYFCASSPRDGGDYEQYFGPGTRLTVT.

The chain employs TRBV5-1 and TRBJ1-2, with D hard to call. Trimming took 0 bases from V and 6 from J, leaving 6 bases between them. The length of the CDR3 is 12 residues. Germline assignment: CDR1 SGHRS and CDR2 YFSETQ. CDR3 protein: CASSLGRDGYTF. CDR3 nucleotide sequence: TGCGCCAGCAGCTTGGGCCGGGATGGCTACACCTTC.

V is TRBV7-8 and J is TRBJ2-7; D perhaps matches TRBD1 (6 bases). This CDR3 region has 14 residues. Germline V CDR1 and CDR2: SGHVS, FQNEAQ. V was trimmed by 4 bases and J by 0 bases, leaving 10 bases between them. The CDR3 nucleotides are TGTGCCAGCAGCTACCCGGACAGCTCCTACGAGCAGTACTTC. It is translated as CASSYPDSSYEQYF.